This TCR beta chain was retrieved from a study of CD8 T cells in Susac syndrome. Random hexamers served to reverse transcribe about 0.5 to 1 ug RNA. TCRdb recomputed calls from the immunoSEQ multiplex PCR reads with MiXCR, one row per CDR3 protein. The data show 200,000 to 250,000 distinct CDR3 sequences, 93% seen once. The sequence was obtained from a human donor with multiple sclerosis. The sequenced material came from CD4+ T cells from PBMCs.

CDR3: CASSFGGQETQYF. As DNA, the CDR3 is TGCGCCAGCAGCTTCGGGGGCCAAGAGACCCAGTACTTC. The gene calls are TRBV5-1 and TRBJ2-5; D is possibly TRBD2 (6 bases). Germline V gene lookup returns CDR1 SGHRS and CDR2 YFSETQ. This CDR3 region has 13 residues. V lost 2 bases to trimming and J lost 1 base, with 6 bases between them.